This paragraph covers one T cell receptor beta chain sequence. The data belong to a study of blood T cell repertoires in COVID-19. Study-level information: T cells, B-cell-depleted T cells, or PBMCs provided the cDNA or gDNA that served as material.

Assay used: immunoSEQ multiplex PCR; TCRdb lists only in-frame clones, some missing. The sample yields more than 300,000 clones, about 90% seen once. This CDR3 has 15 residues. The ends were cut back, 2 bases at V and 2 bases at J, with 12 bases in the middle. Germline CDR1 reads SEHNR; CDR2 reads FQNEAQ (reference sequence). Sequenced material: peripheral blood. The receptor was derived from a man in his late teens or twenties who had recovered from COVID-19. The chain joins TRBV7-9 to TRBJ1-1; TRBD1 is a possible D gene (5 bases). The DNA of the CDR3 is TGTGCCAGCAGCTTACCCGTGGGGCTTAACACTGAAGCTTTCTTT. Its translation: CASSLPVGLNTEAFF.